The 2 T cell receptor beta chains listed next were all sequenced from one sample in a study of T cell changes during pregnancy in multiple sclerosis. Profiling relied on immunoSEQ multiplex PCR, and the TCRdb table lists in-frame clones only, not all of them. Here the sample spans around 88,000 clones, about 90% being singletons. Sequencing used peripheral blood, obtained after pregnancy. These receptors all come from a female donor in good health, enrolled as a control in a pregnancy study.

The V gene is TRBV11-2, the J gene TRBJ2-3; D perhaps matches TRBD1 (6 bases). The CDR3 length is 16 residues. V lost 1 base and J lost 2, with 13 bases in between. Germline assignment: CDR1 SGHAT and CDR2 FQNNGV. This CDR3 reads CASSLGVVGATDTQYF. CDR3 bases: TGTGCCAGCAGCTTAGGTGTGGTGGGGGCCACAGATACGCAGTATTTT.

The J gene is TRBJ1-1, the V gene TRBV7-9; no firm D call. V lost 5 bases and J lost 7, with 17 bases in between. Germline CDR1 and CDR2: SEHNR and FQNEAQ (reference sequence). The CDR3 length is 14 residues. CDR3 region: CASSAGGDVIEAFF. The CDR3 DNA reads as TGTGCCAGCAGCGCGGGTGGGGATGTTATTGAAGCTTTCTTT.